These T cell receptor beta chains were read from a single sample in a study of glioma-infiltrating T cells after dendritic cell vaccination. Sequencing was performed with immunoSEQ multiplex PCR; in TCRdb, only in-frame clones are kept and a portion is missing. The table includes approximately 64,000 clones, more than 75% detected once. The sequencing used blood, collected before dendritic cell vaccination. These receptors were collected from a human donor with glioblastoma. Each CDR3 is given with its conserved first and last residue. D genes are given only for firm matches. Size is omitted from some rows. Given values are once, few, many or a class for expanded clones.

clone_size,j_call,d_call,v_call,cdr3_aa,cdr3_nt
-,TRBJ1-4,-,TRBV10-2,CASSGHPNEKLFF,TGCGCCAGCAGTGGACACCCTAATGAAAAACTGTTTTTT
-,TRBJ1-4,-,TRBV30,CAWSPGMTNEKLFF,TGTGCCTGGAGTCCAGGGATGACAAATGAAAAACTGTTTTTT
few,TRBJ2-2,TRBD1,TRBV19,CASSWTGNTGELFF,TGTGCCAGTAGTTGGACAGGGAACACCGGGGAGCTGTTTTTT
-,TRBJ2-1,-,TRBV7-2,CASSLAGGAWNEQFF,TGTGCCAGCAGCTTAGCGGGGGGGGCCTGGAATGAGCAGTTCTTC
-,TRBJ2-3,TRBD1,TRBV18,CASSPLRTGMSTDTQYF,TGTGCCAGCTCACCCCTACGGACAGGGATGAGCACAGATACGCAGTATTTT
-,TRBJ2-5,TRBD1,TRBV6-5,CASSYSGQGREETQYF,TGTGCCAGCAGTTACTCGGGACAGGGGCGTGAAGAGACCCAGTACTTC
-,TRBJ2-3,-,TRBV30,CAWSPGRGFKTDTQYF,TGTGCCTGGAGCCCGGGCCGGGGGTTTAAAACAGATACGCAGTATTTT
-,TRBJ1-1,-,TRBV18,CASSPPLSRNTEAFF,TGTGCCAGCTCACCACCTCTAAGCCGGAACACTGAAGCTTTCTTT
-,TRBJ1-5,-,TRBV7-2,CASSLATRNQPQHF,TGTGCCAGCAGCTTAGCTACCCGGAATCAGCCCCAGCATTTT
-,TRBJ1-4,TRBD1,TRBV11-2,CASSWGTGEKLFF,TGTGCCAGCAGCTGGGGGACAGGGGAAAAACTGTTTTTT
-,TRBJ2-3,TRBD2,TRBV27,CASSRLAGGVDTQYF,TGTGCCAGCAGTCGACTAGCGGGGGGGGTAGATACGCAGTATTTT
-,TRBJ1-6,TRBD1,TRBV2,CASSLTGGNSPLHF,TGTGCCAGCAGCCTTACAGGGGGCAATTCACCCCTCCACTTT
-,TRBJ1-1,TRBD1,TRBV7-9,CASSTAGGNTEAFF,TGTGCCAGCAGCACGGCAGGGGGGAACACTGAAGCTTTCTTT
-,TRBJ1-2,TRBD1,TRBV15,CATSRDGTGDGYTF,TGTGCCACCAGCAGAGATGGGACAGGGGATGGCTACACCTTC
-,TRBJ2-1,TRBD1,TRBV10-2,CASCPGTGFYGEQFF,TGCGCCAGCTGCCCCGGGACAGGGTTTTATGGTGAGCAGTTCTTC
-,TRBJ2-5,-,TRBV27,CASSPTYQETQYF,TGTGCCAGCAGTCCTACGTACCAAGAGACCCAGTACTTC
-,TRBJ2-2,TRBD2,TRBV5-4,CASRRTSGGVTSGELFF,TGTGCCAGCAGACGGACTAGCGGGGGGGTTACCAGTGGGGAGCTGTTTTTT
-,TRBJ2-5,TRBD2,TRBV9,CASSVSGGHQETQYF,TGTGCCAGCAGCGTAAGCGGGGGCCACCAAGAGACCCAGTACTTC
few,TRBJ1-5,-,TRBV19,CASSMVGGKPQHF,TGTGCCAGTAGTATGGTAGGGGGTAAGCCCCAGCATTTT
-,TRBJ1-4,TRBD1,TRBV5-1,CASSPSWDRGEKLFF,TGCGCCAGCAGCCCATCCTGGGACAGGGGTGAAAAACTGTTTTTT
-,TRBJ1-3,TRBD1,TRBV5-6,CASGQGTHPGNTIYF,TGTGCCAGCGGACAGGGGACGCACCCTGGAAACACCATATATTTT
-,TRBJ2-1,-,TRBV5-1,CASTTFLQGGEQFF,TGCGCCAGCACCACGTTTTTGCAGGGTGGTGAGCAGTTCTTC
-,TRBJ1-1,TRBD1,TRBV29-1,CSVERGGGGTEAFF,TGCAGCGTTGAAAGAGGGGGCGGTGGAACTGAAGCTTTCTTT
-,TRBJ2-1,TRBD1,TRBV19,CATSDRTYNEQFF,TGTGCCACATCGGACAGGACCTACAATGAGCAGTTCTTC
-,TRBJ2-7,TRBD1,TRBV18,CASSPGQGSYEQYF,TGTGCCAGCTCACCCGGACAGGGGAGTTACGAGCAGTACTTC
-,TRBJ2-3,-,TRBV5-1,CASSPFPGTDTQYF,TGCGCCAGCAGCCCGTTCCCAGGGACAGATACGCAGTATTTT
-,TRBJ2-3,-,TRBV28,CASSLPLADTQYF,TGTGCCAGCAGTTTACCACTAGCAGATACGCAGTATTTT
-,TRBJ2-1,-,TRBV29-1,CSVEGYRERYNEQFF,TGCAGCGTTGAAGGTTATCGGGAAAGATACAATGAGCAGTTCTTC
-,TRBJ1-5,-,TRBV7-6,CASSLGPPPANQPQHF,TGTGCCAGCAGCTTAGGGCCCCCACCAGCGAATCAGCCCCAGCATTTT
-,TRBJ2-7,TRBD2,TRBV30,CAWGLAGMAQYF,TGTGCCTGGGGACTAGCGGGGATGGCGCAGTACTTC
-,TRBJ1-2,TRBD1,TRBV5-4,CASSLGQVNYGYTF,TGTGCCAGCAGCTTAGGACAGGTTAACTATGGCTACACCTTC
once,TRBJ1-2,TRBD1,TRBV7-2,CASSLEGGQGGGYTF,TGTGCCAGCAGCTTAGAAGGCGGACAGGGTGGTGGCTACACCTTC
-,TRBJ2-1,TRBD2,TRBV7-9,CASSAQGGTSGHTYNEQFF,TGTGCCAGCAGCGCCCAGGGGGGGACTAGCGGACATACATACAATGAGCAGTTCTTC
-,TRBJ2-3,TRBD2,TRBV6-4,CASSPLGWAGGPTDTQYF,TGTGCCAGCAGTCCCCTAGGTTGGGCGGGGGGCCCCACAGATACGCAGTATTTT
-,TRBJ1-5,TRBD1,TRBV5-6,CASSTQGQAGNQPQHF,TGTGCCAGCAGCACGCAGGGACAGGCGGGCAATCAGCCCCAGCATTTT
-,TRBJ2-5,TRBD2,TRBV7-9,CASGHTGGKETQYF,TGTGCCAGCGGCCACACGGGGGGTAAGGAGACCCAGTACTTC
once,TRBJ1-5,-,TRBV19,CASSIERRNQPQHF,TGTGCCAGTAGTATAGAGCGGAGAAATCAGCCCCAGCATTTT
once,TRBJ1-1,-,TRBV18,CASSPGDGGTEAFF,TGTGCCAGCTCACCAGGGGACGGGGGCACTGAAGCTTTCTTT
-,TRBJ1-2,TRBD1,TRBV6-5,CASKRGTVDGYTF,TGTGCCAGCAAAAGGGGGACAGTAGATGGCTACACCTTC
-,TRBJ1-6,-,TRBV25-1,CASSDAGRALHF,TGTGCCAGCAGTGATGCGGGAAGAGCCCTCCACTTT
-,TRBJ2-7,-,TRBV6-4,CASRTLGPLYEQYF,TGTGCCAGCAGGACTCTGGGGCCCCTCTACGAGCAGTACTTC
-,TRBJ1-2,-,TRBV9,CASSVEGSVYGYTF,TGTGCCAGCAGCGTGGAGGGATCTGTCTATGGCTACACCTTC
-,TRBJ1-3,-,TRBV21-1,CASPGNSGNTIYF,TGTGCCAGCCCGGGGAACTCTGGAAACACCATATATTTT
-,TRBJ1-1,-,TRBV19,CAGKADTDTEAFF,TGTGCCGGCAAAGCAGACACGGACACTGAAGCTTTCTTT